A single sample gave rise to the 18 T cell receptor beta chains below, sequenced in a study of T cells in localized non-small cell lung cancer. Sequencing used immunoSEQ multiplex PCR; TCRdb keeps in-frame clones, though not all of them. The sample has tens of thousands of clones; roughly nine tenths are singletons. The material was peripheral blood mononuclear cells, obtained before any cancer treatment. Source of these receptors: a man between 40 and 70 years old with stage III lung adenocarcinoma.

The chain uses TRBV5-4 and TRBJ2-7; TRBD1 matches at 7 bases. Germline V gene sequence: CDR1 SGHNT, CDR2 YYREEE (reference sequence). The CDR3 is 14 amino acids. The V segment lost 4 bases and the J segment 0 bases; nucleotides outside the gene matches: 4. CDR3: CASSRDSPSYEQYF. The CDR3 DNA is TGTGCCAGCAGCCGGGACAGCCCCTCCTACGAGCAGTACTTC.

The V call is TRBV7-9, the J call TRBJ2-7; D tentatively fits TRBD1 or TRBD2 (5 bases each). In germline, CDR1 is SEHNR, CDR2 FQNEAQ (reference sequence). The CDR3 is made up of 18 amino acids. Trimming shortened V by 5 bases and J by 4 bases, and 27 bases separated the two germline ends. The CDR3 nucleotides read TGTGCCAGCAGCCCCCATTCCCGTGGACACCTAGCCCTATACGAGCAGTACTTC. Its protein product is CASSPHSRGHLALYEQYF.

Here the CDR3 DNA reads TGTGCCAGCTCATCCAGGGTATCAGTAGACACTGAAGCTTTCTTT. This encodes CASSSRVSVDTEAFF. This rearrangement joins TRBV18 to TRBJ1-1, with D possibly TRBD1 on 5 matching bases. CDR1 is KGHSH, CDR2 LQKENI, per germline. This CDR3 is 15 amino acids long. Trimming removed 5 bases from V and 3 bases from J, with 16 bases in between. The variable domain in full, with the rest retrieved from reference TRBV18 and TRBJ1-1, is NAGVMQNPRHLVRRRGQEARLRCSPMKGHSHVYWYRQLPEEGLKFMVYLQKENIIDESGMPKERFSAEFPKEGPSILRIQQVVRGDSAAYFCASSSRVSVDTEAFFGQGTRLTVV.

The rearrangement joins TRBV18 to TRBJ1-2; the D is unclear. The CDR3 covers 13 residues. With 3 bases removed from V and 8 bases from J, the gap between germline ends came to 13 bases. Germline CDR1 is KGHSH and CDR2 is LQKENI. CDR3 protein: CASSPQGRDGYTF. DNA of the CDR3: TGTGCCAGCTCACCGCAAGGGAGAGACGGCTACACCTTC. The whole variable domain, filled in from reference TRBV18 and TRBJ1-2, reads NAGVMQNPRHLVRRRGQEARLRCSPMKGHSHVYWYRQLPEEGLKFMVYLQKENIIDESGMPKERFSAEFPKEGPSILRIQQVVRGDSAAYFCASSPQGRDGYTFGSGTRLTVV.

J is TRBJ1-1 and V is TRBV7-3; D is possibly TRBD1 (6 bases). The CDR3 totals 15 residues. The germline gives CDR1 SGHTA, CDR2 FQGTGA. V dropped 0 bases and J dropped 5 bases, with 13 bases sitting between them. Written as DNA, the CDR3 is TGTGCCAGCAGCTTAACGGTGGGGGCGGGTACTGAAGCTTTCTTT. It translates to CASSLTVGAGTEAFF.

This clone showed up just once. The chain combines TRBV10-3 with TRBJ1-5, with 10 nucleotides matching TRBD1. V gave up 3 bases and J gave up 4 bases; unmatched junction bases: 3. The CDR3 covers 15 residues. The germline V gene encodes CDR1 ENHRY and CDR2 SYGVKD. CDR3 protein: CAISDGQGVNQPQHF. CDR3 nucleotide sequence: TGTGCCATCAGTGATGGACAGGGGGTTAATCAGCCCCAGCATTTT.

The rearrangement uses TRBV4-3 and TRBJ2-7; 8 positions match TRBD2. CDR1 is LGHNA and CDR2 is YSLEER in the germline V gene. The CDR3 covers 16 residues. J was trimmed by 0 bases and V by 1 base; bases with no gene match: 5. CDR3 residues: CASSQGTGGSSYEQYF. DNA of the CDR3: TGCGCCAGCAGCCAAGGGACGGGGGGGAGCTCCTACGAGCAGTACTTC.

The chain links TRBV6-5 to TRBJ1-3; tentative D call: TRBD1 (6 bases). V lost 5 bases and J 3 bases, leaving 11 bases between the germline ends. This CDR3 contains 14 residues. Per germline, CDR1 MNHEY and CDR2 SVGAGI. The CDR3 protein is CASSTRGGGNTIYF. CDR3 DNA: TGTGCCAGCAGTACCAGGGGTGGTGGAAACACCATATATTTT.

J is TRBJ1-4 and V is TRBV29-1, with D perhaps matching TRBD1 (5 bases). The V and J ends lost 7 bases and 2 bases respectively, with 17 bases between them. CDR3 length: 15 residues. Germline CDR1 reads SQVTM; CDR2 reads ANQGSEA. This CDR3 reads CSAQGTASTNEKLFF. The CDR3 DNA follows: TGCAGCGCCCAAGGGACCGCCTCTACTAATGAAAAACTGTTTTTT. Together with reference TRBV29-1 and TRBJ1-4, the CDR3 gives the full variable domain: SAVISQKPSRDICQRGTSLTIQCQVDSQVTMMFWYRQQPGQSLTLIATANQGSEATYESGFVIDKFPISRPNLTFSTLTVSNMSPEDSSIYLCSAQGTASTNEKLFFGSGTQLSVL.

The chain links TRBV4-1 to TRBJ2-1; 7 bases are a match to TRBD1. The ends lost 2 bases at V and 3 bases at J; junction bases unmatched: 7. This CDR3 is 16 amino acids long. Germline CDR1 reads MGHRA; CDR2 reads YSYEKL. The CDR3 reads CASSQKGTGDYNEQFF. DNA for the CDR3: TGCGCCAGCAGCCAAAAAGGAACAGGGGACTACAATGAGCAGTTCTTC.

This chain joins TRBV19 and TRBJ2-2; unclear D gene. Germline CDR1 reads LNHDA; CDR2 reads SQIVND (reference sequence). CDR3 size: 16 residues. Between the trimmed V and J ends, which lost 5 bases and 4 bases, there was a span of 17 bases. This CDR3 is CASSLTTNLGTGELFF. The CDR3 DNA follows: TGTGCCAGTAGTTTAACTACGAATTTGGGCACCGGGGAGCTGTTTTTT.

This clone has just a few counts. This chain joins TRBV5-1 and TRBJ2-3, with 7 positions matching TRBD1. Germline CDR1 and CDR2: SGHRS and YFSETQ. This CDR3 is 16 amino acids long. After removal of 0 bases from V and 5 bases from J, the junction contained 9 bases not matched to a gene. CDR3 nucleotide sequence: TGCGCCAGCAGCTTGGGCTGGAGACAGGGCCAAGATACGCAGTATTTT. Translation gives CASSLGWRQGQDTQYF.

The V call is TRBV10-2, the J call TRBJ2-1; D not resolved. Germline lookup yields CDR1 WSHSY and CDR2 SAAADI. V lost 3 bases, J lost 0 bases, and 9 bases lay in between. CDR3 length equals 15 residues. This CDR3 reads CASSDWQSSYNEQFF. The CDR3 nucleotides read TGCGCCAGCAGTGATTGGCAGAGCTCCTACAATGAGCAGTTCTTC.

This clone was detected once. V usage is TRBV2 and J usage is TRBJ1-5; weak D call: TRBD1 (5 bases). The V end lost 10 bases, the J end lost 2 bases, and 15 bases lay between the germline ends. The CDR3 length is 14 residues. Germline loops: CDR1 SNHLY, CDR2 FYNNEI. CDR3 nucleotide sequence: TGTGCCACCTCGGGGGAATGGGGCAATCAGCCCCAGCATTTT. This gives the protein CATSGEWGNQPQHF.

This chain uses TRBV7-3 with TRBJ2-1; TRBD2 agrees at 15 bases. The CDR3 runs 17 residues. Germline CDR1 SGHTA, CDR2 FQGTGA. The ends lost 5 bases at V and 4 bases at J; junction bases unmatched: 6. The CDR3 DNA follows: TGTGCCAGCAGCCCGGGACTAGCGGGGGGAACGTACAATGAGCAGTTCTTC. Protein product: CASSPGLAGGTYNEQFF.

V and J are TRBV11-3 and TRBJ2-2; 9 bases are shared with TRBD1. CDR1 is SGHNT, CDR2 YENEEA, per germline. The CDR3 extends over 17 amino acids. V was pared by 5 bases and J by 6 bases, with 13 bases of the junction left unmatched. The CDR3 DNA follows: TGTGCCAGCAGCCGATCCCTCACAGGGGGCTTATCCGGGGAGCTGTTTTTT. Protein sequence: CASSRSLTGGLSGELFF. Combining the CDR3 with reference TRBV11-3 and TRBJ2-2 gives the whole variable domain EAGVVQSPRYKIIEKKQPVAFWCNPISGHNTLYWYLQNLGQGPELLIRYENEEAVDDSQLPKDRFSAERLKGVDSTLKIQPAELGDSAVYLCASSRSLTGGLSGELFFGEGSRLTVL.

This chain uses TRBV28 with TRBJ2-7; 7 nucleotides align to TRBD1. Germline V CDR1 and CDR2: MDHEN, SYDVKM. CDR3 size: 14 residues. Unmatched junction bases numbered 9, after V lost 8 bases and J lost 2 bases. The DNA of the CDR3 is TGTGCCAGCCGGCCAGGGGGTCAAACCTACGAGCAGTACTTC. It specifies CASRPGGQTYEQYF.

In its sample, this clone was seen once. The CDR3 loop is CAISDTGSETQYF. The CDR3 nucleotides are TGTGCCATCAGTGATACGGGTTCCGAGACCCAGTACTTC. The chain uses TRBV10-3 and TRBJ2-5, with D uncertain. The CDR3 spans 13 residues. V dropped 3 bases and J dropped 5 bases, with 10 bases sitting between them. Germline V gives CDR1 ENHRY, CDR2 SYGVKD.